A selection of T cell receptor beta chains follows, all from one sample in a study of blood T cells in healthy people across ages. TCRdb redid the calling of the 5' RACE reads with MiXCR, one entry per CDR3 protein. The table has 1.5 million or so distinct CDR3 sequences, around 39% seen once. Sequencing input: blood. The source of these receptors is a woman aged 18-35 years in good health. CDR3s include the opening cysteine and the closing phenylalanine or tryptophan. Each record gives: J gene, V gene, D gene, clone size, CDR3 DNA, CDR3 protein. The D gene is left open where the match is weak. Size is stated for part of the rows, as once, few or many counts, or as a class when the clone is expanded.

TRBJ1-2,TRBV12-3/TRBV12-4,-,-,TGTGCCAGCAGTTTCACAGGGTCAGTGAGCTATGGCTACACCTTC,CASSFTGSVSYGYTF
TRBJ1-4,TRBV5-1,-,-,TGCGCCAGCAGCTTGGCCATGGCGGGTAATGAAAAACTGTTTTTT,CASSLAMAGNEKLFF
TRBJ1-2,TRBV7-3,TRBD1,-,TGTGCCAGCAGCTTACAGGGGGAGGTTCGATATGGCTACACCTTC,CASSLQGEVRYGYTF
TRBJ1-1,TRBV28,TRBD1,few,TGTGCCAGCACCGGGGCAGGGACAGGGGACGCTGAAGCTTTCTTT,CASTGAGTGDAEAFF
TRBJ2-3,TRBV27,TRBD2,-,TGTGCCAGCAGTTGCGACCCTAGCGGGGGTGGCATAGATACGCAGTATTTT,CASSCDPSGGGIDTQYF
TRBJ2-3,TRBV27,TRBD2,-,TGTGCCAGCAGTTTGGTAGCGGGAGCTAAAGATACGCAGTATTTT,CASSLVAGAKDTQYF
TRBJ2-4,TRBV6-6,-,-,TGTGCCAGCGGTTACTCGGGCCAGGGTTCCTACAATGAGCAGTACTTC,CASGYSGQGSYNEQYF
TRBJ2-5,TRBV27,-,-,TGTGCCAGCACGTCGGCCGGGGAGACCCAGTACTTC,CASTSAGETQYF
TRBJ2-7,TRBV7-2,TRBD2,few,TGTGCCAGCAGCTTAGGGGGCGCAGCGGGAGTGGTGTACGAGCAGTACTTC,CASSLGGAAGVVYEQYF
TRBJ2-3,TRBV27,TRBD1,-,TGTGCCAGCAGTGTACAGGGGCCCTTAACAGATACGCAGTATTTT,CASSVQGPLTDTQYF
TRBJ1-2,TRBV5-1,-,few,TGCGCCAGCAGCTTGGATGGGACCCAAAACTATGGCTACACCTTC,CASSLDGTQNYGYTF
TRBJ2-3,TRBV6-5,TRBD1,-,TGTGCCAGCAGACGACAGGGAAAGGCAGATACGCAGTATTTT,CASRRQGKADTQYF
TRBJ1-1,TRBV12-3/TRBV12-4,TRBD1,-,TGTGCCAGCAGTTTAGCCGGGACAGGGTCCCCTGAAGCTTTCTTT,CASSLAGTGSPEAFF
TRBJ2-1,TRBV7-9,TRBD1,-,TGTGCCAGCAGCTTTCTGAGGGGGCTCAATGAGCAGTTCTTC,CASSFLRGLNEQFF
TRBJ1-5,TRBV27,TRBD1,-,TGTGCCAGCAGTATCCAGGGGGGAGGACAGTCCCAGCATTTT,CASSIQGGGQSQHF
TRBJ2-7,TRBV6-6,TRBD2,-,TGTGCCAGCACCCCTAAGGGTCTAGCGGGGAACTACGAGCAGTACTTC,CASTPKGLAGNYEQYF
TRBJ2-7,TRBV30,-,-,TGTGCCTGGACAAGAGGAGGGGGGTACGAGCAGTACTTC,CAWTRGGGYEQYF
TRBJ1-2,TRBV2,-,-,TGTGCCAGCACGACGGGTTTAGGCTATGGCTACACCTTC,CASTTGLGYGYTF
TRBJ2-5,TRBV5-1,TRBD2,-,TGCGCCAGCAGCCACAGGACTAGTCAAGAGACCCAGTACTTC,CASSHRTSQETQYF
TRBJ2-1,TRBV11-2,TRBD2,few,TGTGCCAGCAGCTCAGGAGGTAGCGGGGTTGAGCAGTTCTTC,CASSSGGSGVEQFF
TRBJ2-1,TRBV20-1,TRBD1,many,TGCAGTGCTAGGGGTGAAGGGGGCGAGGCGCAGTTCTTC,CSARGEGGEAQFF